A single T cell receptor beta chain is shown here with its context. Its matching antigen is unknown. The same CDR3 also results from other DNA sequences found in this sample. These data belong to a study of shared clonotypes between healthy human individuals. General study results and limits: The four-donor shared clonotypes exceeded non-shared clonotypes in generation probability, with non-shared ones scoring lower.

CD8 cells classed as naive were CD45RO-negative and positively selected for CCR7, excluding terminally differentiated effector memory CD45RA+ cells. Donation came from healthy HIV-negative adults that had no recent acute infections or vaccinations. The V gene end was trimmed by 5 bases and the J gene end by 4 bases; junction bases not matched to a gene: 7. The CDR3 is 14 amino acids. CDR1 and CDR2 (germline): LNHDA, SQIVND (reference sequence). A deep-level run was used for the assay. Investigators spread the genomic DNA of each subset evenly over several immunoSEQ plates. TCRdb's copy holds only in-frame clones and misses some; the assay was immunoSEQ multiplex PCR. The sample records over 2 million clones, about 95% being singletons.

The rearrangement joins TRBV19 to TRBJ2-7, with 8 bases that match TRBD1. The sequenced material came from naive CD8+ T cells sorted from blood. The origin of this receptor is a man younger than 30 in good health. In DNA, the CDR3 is TGTGCCAGTAGTTTCGGGACAGGTGATTACGAGCAGTACTTC. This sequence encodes CASSFGTGDYEQYF.